This T cell receptor beta chain was retrieved from a study of blood T cells in healthy people across ages. Broader study findings: Unsorted PBMCs blocked a conclusive comparison of naive and antigen-experienced cells. Significant beta diversity loss was already apparent by age around 40, declining roughly linearly.

A sample-barcoded 5' primer and a J-beta primer mix were used in a second PCR of roughly 7 to 11 cycles. Each cDNA molecule received a tag from a template-switch adaptor that had 12 random nucleotides. Each CDR3 protein gets one entry after TCRdb re-called the 5' RACE reads with MiXCR. This sample carries around 970,000 distinct CDR3 sequences, 45% to 60% of them seen once, and the ten largest clones take about 20%. The people who gave samples were healthy Caucasians from Russia, aged roughly 6 to 95. This clonotype was recorded a few times. Its cognate antigen is unknown. The CDR3 spans 17 residues. V lost 0 bases, J lost 5 bases, and 9 bases stayed unmatched. Germline CDR1 reads SGHTA; CDR2 reads FQGNSA.

The sequence was collected from a woman aged 55 to 70 in good health. The V gene is TRBV7-2, the J gene TRBJ1-4; 7 bases match TRBD1. Sequenced material: blood. CDR3 sequence reads: CASSLALSTGQNEKLFF. The CDR3 DNA reads TGTGCCAGCAGCTTAGCTTTGTCGACAGGGCAGAATGAAAAACTGTTTTTT.